This T cell receptor (beta chain) came from a study of cytomegalovirus exposure and HLA in healthy donors. Whole-study findings and limits: In a later analysis, HLA-associated TCR beta chains were more clonally expanded than equally common others.

Primers: 60 Vbeta forward and 13 Jbeta reverse. TCRdb's table, derived via immunoSEQ multiplex PCR, lists solely in-frame clones and lacks some. The table records about 150,000 clones, 80% to 85% of them present only once. The germline V gene encodes CDR1 MDHEN and CDR2 SYDVKM. This CDR3 is built from 13 residues. The V end was cut by 10 bases, the J end by 5 bases, with 18 bases between. Worth noting for this clone: What it binds is unknown.

The J gene is TRBJ2-7, the V gene TRBV28, with a possible D match to TRBD2 (6 bases). The sample was PBMCs. The clonotype originates from a male donor in good health and CMV-seronegative. CDR3 sequence reads: CATLWGETHEQYF. The DNA for the CDR3 is TGTGCCACCCTCTGGGGGGAGACCCACGAGCAGTACTTC.